Listed below are T cell receptor beta chains from one sample, sequenced in a study of T-cell memory formation after mild COVID-19. In TCRdb, the 5' RACE reads were re-called with MiXCR into one record per CDR3 protein. The table has under 450,000 distinct CDR3 sequences, roughly a quarter seen once. Sequences were obtained from PBMCs or a T cell subset sorted from them (not recorded which). These receptors were collected from an adult woman who had mild COVID-19 (a few samples of this study predate the infection). Cell type and time point are not known. CDR3s include the opening cysteine and the closing phenylalanine or tryptophan. Each record gives: CDR3 length, D gene, V gene, clone size, J gene, CDR3 protein, CDR3 DNA. The D gene is left open where the match is weak. Expanded clones are given a class, and other clones once, few, many or no size at all.

cdr3_length: 17; d_call: TRBD1; v_call: TRBV7-3; clone_size: NA; j_call: TRBJ2-7; cdr3_aa: CASSLGTGGLASYEQYF; cdr3_nt: TGTGCCAGCAGCTTAGGGACAGGGGGCCTCGCCTCCTACGAGCAGTACTTC
cdr3_length: 14; d_call: TRBD1; v_call: TRBV7-9; clone_size: NA; j_call: TRBJ1-5; cdr3_aa: CASSFGQENQPQHF; cdr3_nt: TGTGCCAGCAGCTTTGGACAGGAGAATCAGCCCCAGCATTTT
cdr3_length: 14; d_call: NA; v_call: TRBV24-1; clone_size: few; j_call: TRBJ2-1; cdr3_aa: CATSQSEEGNEQFF; cdr3_nt: TGTGCCACCAGTCAATCTGAGGAGGGGAATGAGCAGTTCTTC
cdr3_length: 15; d_call: TRBD1; v_call: TRBV7-9; clone_size: NA; j_call: TRBJ1-6; cdr3_aa: CASTATGTANSPLHF; cdr3_nt: TGTGCCAGCACCGCGACCGGGACAGCCAATTCACCCCTCCACTTT
cdr3_length: 14; d_call: TRBD1; v_call: TRBV6-5; clone_size: NA; j_call: TRBJ2-7; cdr3_aa: CASSPDRQTYEQYF; cdr3_nt: TGTGCCAGCAGCCCGGACAGGCAGACCTACGAGCAGTACTTC
cdr3_length: 16; d_call: TRBD2; v_call: TRBV7-8; clone_size: few; j_call: TRBJ2-1; cdr3_aa: CASSNKVGTSGHEQFF; cdr3_nt: TGTGCCAGCAGCAACAAAGTCGGGACTAGCGGCCATGAGCAGTTCTTC
cdr3_length: 14; d_call: TRBD1; v_call: TRBV5-1; clone_size: few; j_call: TRBJ1-2; cdr3_aa: CASSAGTGRYGYTF; cdr3_nt: TGCGCCAGCAGCGCAGGGACAGGGAGATATGGCTACACCTTC
cdr3_length: 15; d_call: NA; v_call: TRBV18; clone_size: NA; j_call: TRBJ2-6; cdr3_aa: CASSQGLSGANVLTF; cdr3_nt: TGTGCCAGCTCACAAGGCCTCTCTGGGGCCAACGTCCTGACTTTC
cdr3_length: 14; d_call: TRBD1; v_call: TRBV11-2; clone_size: NA; j_call: TRBJ2-4; cdr3_aa: CASSLTGHGAIQYF; cdr3_nt: TGTGCCAGCAGCCTGACAGGGCATGGAGCCATTCAGTACTTC
cdr3_length: 20; d_call: TRBD2; v_call: TRBV5-1; clone_size: NA; j_call: TRBJ2-7; cdr3_aa: CASSPRGGSGGLVGSYEQYF; cdr3_nt: TGCGCCAGCAGCCCCCGGGGGGGTAGCGGGGGGCTTGTCGGATCCTACGAGCAGTACTTC
cdr3_length: 13; d_call: TRBD1; v_call: TRBV7-3; clone_size: few; j_call: TRBJ2-1; cdr3_aa: CASSLYQGDEQFF; cdr3_nt: TGTGCCAGCAGCTTATATCAGGGGGATGAGCAGTTCTTC
cdr3_length: 14; d_call: NA; v_call: TRBV24-1; clone_size: few; j_call: TRBJ2-3; cdr3_aa: CATSEKIGPDTQYF; cdr3_nt: TGTGCCACCAGTGAGAAAATAGGGCCAGATACGCAGTATTTT
cdr3_length: 15; d_call: TRBD1; v_call: TRBV7-6; clone_size: few; j_call: TRBJ1-5; cdr3_aa: CASSSGQGVNQPQHF; cdr3_nt: TGTGCCAGCAGCTCGGGACAGGGGGTCAATCAGCCCCAGCATTTT
cdr3_length: 13; d_call: NA; v_call: TRBV3-1; clone_size: NA; j_call: TRBJ2-7; cdr3_aa: CASSQDKGTVQYF; cdr3_nt: TGTGCCAGCAGCCAAGATAAGGGGACGGTGCAGTACTTC
cdr3_length: 19; d_call: TRBD1; v_call: TRBV4-3; clone_size: NA; j_call: TRBJ2-1; cdr3_aa: CASSRSKGVGTGYWGEQFF; cdr3_nt: TGCGCCAGCAGCAGATCCAAGGGCGTGGGGACAGGCTACTGGGGTGAGCAGTTCTTC
cdr3_length: 14; d_call: TRBD1; v_call: TRBV6-5; clone_size: many; j_call: TRBJ1-2; cdr3_aa: CASSYSRQGGGYTF; cdr3_nt: TGTGCCAGCAGTTACTCGAGACAGGGCGGGGGCTACACCTTC
cdr3_length: 17; d_call: TRBD1; v_call: TRBV7-6; clone_size: few; j_call: TRBJ2-1; cdr3_aa: CASSLVWGQQIGNEQFF; cdr3_nt: TGTGCCAGCAGCTTAGTCTGGGGACAGCAGATAGGGAATGAGCAGTTCTTC